This T cell receptor (beta chain) was found in a study of blood T cell repertoires in COVID-19. Study context: There were acute and convalescent COVID-19 samples, and they came from the United States, Italy and Spain.

Original processing methods: Estimates of nucleated cell counts were drawn from the amplification of reference gene primers. Profiling relied on immunoSEQ multiplex PCR, and the TCRdb table lists in-frame clones only, not all of them. Clonal size and the V and J genes are those of that table, whereas D and trimming came from the DNA. Among around 50,000 clones listed, around 82% were seen once. CDR3 length: 15 amino acids. J lost 4 bases, V lost 4 bases, and 7 bases had no gene match. Looked up from germline, CDR1 is KGHSH and CDR2 is LQKENI. The sequencing input was peripheral blood. V and J are TRBV18 and TRBJ1-1, with 9 bases fitting TRBD1. The clonotype comes from an elderly woman with acute or convalescent COVID-19. The CDR3 DNA follows: TGTGCCAGCTCACAAAAGGGACAGGGTAGCACTGAAGCTTTCTTT. As protein: CASSQKGQGSTEAFF.